This entry describes one T cell receptor beta chain. Original processing notes: Nucleated cell number was recorded as an estimate derived from reference gene primer amplification. Sequenced by immunoSEQ multiplex PCR; TCRdb stores in-frame clones only, minus some. The V and J calls and clone size come from that table; D and trimming were worked out from the DNA. The table shows 80,000 to 100,000 clones, with over 75% occurring only once. This specimen comes from a study of blood T cell repertoires in COVID-19. Study-wide context: Whether acute or convalescent, the COVID-19 samples came from the United States, Italy and Spain. T cells, B-cell-depleted T cells, or PBMCs provided the cDNA or gDNA that served as material.

The CDR3 has 18 amino acids. The germline gives CDR1 SGHAT, CDR2 FQNNGV. Trimming stripped 5 bases from V and 4 bases from J, with 24 bases between. This sequence originates from a man aged 55 to 70 with acute or convalescent COVID-19. The chain carries TRBV11-2 and TRBJ1-5, with D possibly TRBD1 on 6 matching bases. The specimen sequenced was peripheral blood. CDR3 coding DNA: TGTGCCAGCAGCCCCGGAGGGGGGGTCCTAAGGGCAAATCAGCCCCAGCATTTT. Amino acid sequence: CASSPGGGVLRANQPQHF.